This passage covers 2 T cell receptor beta chains from one sample sequenced in a study of T-cell memory formation after mild COVID-19 (TCRdb year 2021). Library preparation was by 5' RACE. The listed sequencing device is Illumina NovaSeq 6000. TCRdb reran the public reads through fastp at Q25 and MiXCR, keeping productive beta chains. Rows matching on CDR3 protein sequence are summarized as one entry with the most common DNA and genes. The sample includes 400,000 to 500,000 distinct CDR3 sequences, with roughly 17% observed a single time. Around a fifth of the sample is held by the ten biggest clonotypes. What was sequenced was PBMCs or a T cell subset sorted from them (not recorded which). The receptors were sampled from a man in his late teens or twenties who had mild COVID-19 (a few samples of this study predate the infection). The sample titles of this study are shuffled in the database, so cell type and time point are left out; the donor was told from shared clones.

This rearrangement joins TRBV4-2 to TRBJ2-7; tentatively, D is TRBD2 (6 bases). Germline assignment: CDR1 LGHNA and CDR2 YNFKEQ. Deletions cut 2 bases from V and 5 bases from J, with 22 bases between. The CDR3 runs 17 residues. The CDR3 DNA is TGTGCCAGCAGCCAAACCGGGACTGATAGGATTCTTAACGAGCAGTACTTC. Encoded protein: CASSQTGTDRILNEQYF.

The chain is built from TRBV6-5 and TRBJ2-3; 12 bases align to TRBD1. Germline CDR1 and CDR2: MNHEY and SVGAGI. V trimming: 6 bases; J trimming: 1 base; junction bases outside the gene matches: 11. This CDR3 has 18 residues. The CDR3 DNA reads TGTGCCAGCAGAAATACCGGGACAGGGGGCTCGGGCACAGATACGCAGTATTTT. Translating gives CASRNTGTGGSGTDTQYF.